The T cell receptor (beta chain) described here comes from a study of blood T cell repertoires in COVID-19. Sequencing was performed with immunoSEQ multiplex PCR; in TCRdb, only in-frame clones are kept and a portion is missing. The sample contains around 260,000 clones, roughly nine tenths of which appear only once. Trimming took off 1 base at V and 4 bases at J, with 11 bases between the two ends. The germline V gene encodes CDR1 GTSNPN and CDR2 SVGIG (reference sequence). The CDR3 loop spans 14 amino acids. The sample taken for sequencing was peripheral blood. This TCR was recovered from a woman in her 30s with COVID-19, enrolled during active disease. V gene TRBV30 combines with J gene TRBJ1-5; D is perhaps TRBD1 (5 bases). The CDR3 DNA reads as TGTGCCTGGAGTGACGGAAAGGGGAATCAGCCCCAGCATTTT. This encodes CAWSDGKGNQPQHF.